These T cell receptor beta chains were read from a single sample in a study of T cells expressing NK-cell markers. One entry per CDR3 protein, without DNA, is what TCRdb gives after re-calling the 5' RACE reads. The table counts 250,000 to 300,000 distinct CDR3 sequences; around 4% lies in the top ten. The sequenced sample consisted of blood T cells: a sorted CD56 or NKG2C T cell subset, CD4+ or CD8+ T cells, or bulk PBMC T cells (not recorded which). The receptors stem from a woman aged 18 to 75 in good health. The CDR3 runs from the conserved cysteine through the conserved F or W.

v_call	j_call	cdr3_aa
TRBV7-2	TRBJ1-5	CASSLQYSNQPQHF
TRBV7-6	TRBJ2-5	CASSPLAGLQETQYF
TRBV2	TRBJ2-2	CASSEVQGLTGELFF
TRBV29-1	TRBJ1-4	CSAGQGPEKLFF
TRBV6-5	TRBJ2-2	CASSFETGLGTGELFF
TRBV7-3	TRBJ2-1	CASSFRAHNEQFF
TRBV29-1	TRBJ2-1	CSVTGSGNNEQFF
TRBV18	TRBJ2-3	CASSPADTQYF
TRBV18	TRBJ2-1	CASSPGTGSYNEQFF
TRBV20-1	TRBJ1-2	CSARDGGAAPSSYGYTF
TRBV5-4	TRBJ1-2	CASSLEQHQNYGYTF
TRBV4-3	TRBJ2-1	CASSRAGTHPGDEQFF
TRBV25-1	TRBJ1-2	CASSGGFYGYTF
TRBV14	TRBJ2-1	CASRQGLAGGRLFF
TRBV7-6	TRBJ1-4	CASSVRDRSTNEKLFF
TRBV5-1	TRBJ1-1	CASSKSGTANTEAFF
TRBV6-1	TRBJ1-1	CASSEGARKRMNTEAFF
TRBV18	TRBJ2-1	CASSPSLAPNEQFF
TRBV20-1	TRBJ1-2	CSANRGLANYGYTF
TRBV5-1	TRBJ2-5	CASSGSAETQYF
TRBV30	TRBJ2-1	CAWSGVNEQFF
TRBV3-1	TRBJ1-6	CASSQAGNSPLHF
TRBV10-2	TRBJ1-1	CASSARQGEAFF
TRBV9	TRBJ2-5	CASSIAGGLGETQYF
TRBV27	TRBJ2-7	CASTSGKGGRYEQYF
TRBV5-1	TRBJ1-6	CASSSRDRGRSYNSPLHF
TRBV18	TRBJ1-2	CASSPLSGIPNYGYTF
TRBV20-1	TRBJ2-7	CSAQDRVKRYGQYF
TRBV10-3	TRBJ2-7	CATLPLGSYEQYF
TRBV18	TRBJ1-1	CASSPPGQGSFMNTEAFF
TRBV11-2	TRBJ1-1	CASSIQPYTEAFF
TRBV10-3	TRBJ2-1	CAISFGVTGNEQFF
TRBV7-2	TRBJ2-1	CASSRDRFYNEQFF
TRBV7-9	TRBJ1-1	CASSPAPTGYATEAFF
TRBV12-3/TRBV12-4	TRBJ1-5	CASTLTRGQGNQPQYF
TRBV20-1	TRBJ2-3	CSATGEGRGDTQYF
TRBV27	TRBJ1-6	CASSPEGTYNSPLHF
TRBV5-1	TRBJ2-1	CASSPTPRLTGMNEQFF
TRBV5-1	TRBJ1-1	CASSFGDRVEAFF
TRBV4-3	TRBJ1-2	CASSRLMGGDGYTF
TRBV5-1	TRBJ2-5	CASSKGTGGIQETQYF
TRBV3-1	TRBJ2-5	CASSQGTEDREEYF
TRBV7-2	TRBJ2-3	CASSSTSLIGRTDTQYF
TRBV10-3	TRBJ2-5	CAISESGLAGTQETQYF
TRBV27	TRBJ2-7	CASGQIPHSGSLYEQYF